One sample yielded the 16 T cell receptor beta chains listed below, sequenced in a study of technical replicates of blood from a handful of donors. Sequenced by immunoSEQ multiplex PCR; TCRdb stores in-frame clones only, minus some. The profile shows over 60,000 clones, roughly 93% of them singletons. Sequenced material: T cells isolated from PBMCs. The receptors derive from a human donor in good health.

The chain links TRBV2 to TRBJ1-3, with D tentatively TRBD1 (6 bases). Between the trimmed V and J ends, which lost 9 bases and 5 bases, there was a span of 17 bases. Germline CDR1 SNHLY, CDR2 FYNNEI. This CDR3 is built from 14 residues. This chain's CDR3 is CARRSPGQRNTIYF. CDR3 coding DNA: TGTGCCAGACGTTCCCCAGGACAGAGAAACACCATATATTTT.

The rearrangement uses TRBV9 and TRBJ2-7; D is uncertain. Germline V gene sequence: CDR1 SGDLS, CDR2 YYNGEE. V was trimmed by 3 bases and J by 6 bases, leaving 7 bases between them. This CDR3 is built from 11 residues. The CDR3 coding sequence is TGTGCCAGCAGCGATAGCTTCGAGCAGTACTTC. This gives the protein CASSDSFEQYF.

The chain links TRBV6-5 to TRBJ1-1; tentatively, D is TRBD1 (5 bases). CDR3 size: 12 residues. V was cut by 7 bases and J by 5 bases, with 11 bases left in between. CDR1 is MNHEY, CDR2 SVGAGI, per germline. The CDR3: CASITRGTEAFF. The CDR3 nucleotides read TGTGCCAGCATCACAAGGGGAACTGAAGCTTTCTTT.

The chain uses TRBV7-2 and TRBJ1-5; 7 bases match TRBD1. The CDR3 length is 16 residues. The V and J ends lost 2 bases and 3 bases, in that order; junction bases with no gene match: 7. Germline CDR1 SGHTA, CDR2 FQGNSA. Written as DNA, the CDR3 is TGTGCCAGCAGCTTAACGGCAGGGGGTGCCAATCAGCCCCAGCATTTT. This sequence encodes CASSLTAGGANQPQHF.

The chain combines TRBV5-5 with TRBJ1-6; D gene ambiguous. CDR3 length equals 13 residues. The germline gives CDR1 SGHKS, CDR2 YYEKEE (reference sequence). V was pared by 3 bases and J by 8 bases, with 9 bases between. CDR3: CASSWRSDSPLHF. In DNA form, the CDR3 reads TGTGCCAGCAGCTGGAGGTCGGATTCACCCCTCCACTTT.

The CDR3 coding sequence is TGTGCCAGTAGGCCTCCAGGGATATATGGCTACACCTTC. This codes for CASRPPGIYGYTF. The chain couples TRBV19 to TRBJ1-2; tentatively, D is TRBD1 (5 bases). The germline V and J ends were trimmed by 6 bases and 5 bases, with 13 bases remaining between them. The CDR3 runs to 13 residues. CDR1 and CDR2 (germline): LNHDA, SQIVND (reference sequence).

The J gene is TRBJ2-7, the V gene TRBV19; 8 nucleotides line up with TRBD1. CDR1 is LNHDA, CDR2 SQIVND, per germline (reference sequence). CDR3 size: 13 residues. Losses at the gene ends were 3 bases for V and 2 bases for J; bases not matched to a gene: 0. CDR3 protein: CASSIRGPYEQYF. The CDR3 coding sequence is TGTGCCAGTAGTATCAGGGGGCCCTACGAGCAGTACTTC. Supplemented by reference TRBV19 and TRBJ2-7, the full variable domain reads DGGITQSPKYLFRKEGQNVTLSCEQNLNHDAMYWYRQDPGQGLRLIYYSQIVNDFQKGDIAEGYSVSREKKESFPLTVTSAQKNPTAFYLCASSIRGPYEQYFGPGTRLTVT.

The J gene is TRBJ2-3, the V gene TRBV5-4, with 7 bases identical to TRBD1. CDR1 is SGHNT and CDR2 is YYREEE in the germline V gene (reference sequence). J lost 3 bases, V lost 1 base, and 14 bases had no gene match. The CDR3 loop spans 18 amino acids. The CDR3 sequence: CASSLFFGKGGLTDTQYF. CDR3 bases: TGTGCCAGCAGCTTGTTTTTCGGCAAAGGGGGCTTAACAGATACGCAGTATTTT.

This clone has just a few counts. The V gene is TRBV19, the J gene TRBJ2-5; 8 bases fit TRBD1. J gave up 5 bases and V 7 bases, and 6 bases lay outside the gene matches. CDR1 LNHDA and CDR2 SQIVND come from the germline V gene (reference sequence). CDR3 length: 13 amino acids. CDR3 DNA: TGTGCCAGTACCCCAGGGGGCTGGGAGACCCAGTACTTC. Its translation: CASTPGGWETQYF. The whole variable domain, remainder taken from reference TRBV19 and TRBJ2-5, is DGGITQSPKYLFRKEGQNVTLSCEQNLNHDAMYWYRQDPGQGLRLIYYSQIVNDFQKGDIAEGYSVSREKKESFPLTVTSAQKNPTAFYLCASTPGGWETQYFGPGTRLLVL.

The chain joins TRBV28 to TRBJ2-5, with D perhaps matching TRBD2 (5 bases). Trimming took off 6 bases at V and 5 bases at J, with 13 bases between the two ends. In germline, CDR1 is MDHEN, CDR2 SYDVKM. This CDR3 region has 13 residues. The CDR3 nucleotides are TGTGCCAGCAGACTCACTAGTCTTGAGACCCAGTACTTC. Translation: CASRLTSLETQYF.

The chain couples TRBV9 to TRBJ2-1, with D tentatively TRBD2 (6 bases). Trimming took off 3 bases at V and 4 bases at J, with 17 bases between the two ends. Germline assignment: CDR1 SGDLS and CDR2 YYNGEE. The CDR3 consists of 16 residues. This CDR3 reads CASSGGGSLLYNEQFF. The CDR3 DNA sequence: TGTGCCAGCAGCGGTGGAGGGTCGCTTCTATACAATGAGCAGTTCTTC.

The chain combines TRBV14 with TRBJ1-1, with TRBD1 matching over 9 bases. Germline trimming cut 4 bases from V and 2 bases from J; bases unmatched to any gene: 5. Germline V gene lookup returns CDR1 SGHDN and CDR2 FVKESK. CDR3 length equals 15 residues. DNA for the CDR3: TGTGCCAGCAGCCTACAGGGGGCGTTTAACACTGAAGCTTTCTTT. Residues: CASSLQGAFNTEAFF.

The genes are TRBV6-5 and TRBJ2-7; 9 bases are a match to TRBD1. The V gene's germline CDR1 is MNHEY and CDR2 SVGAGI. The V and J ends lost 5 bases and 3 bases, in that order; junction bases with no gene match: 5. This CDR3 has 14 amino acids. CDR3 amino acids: CASSEPGQGYEQYF. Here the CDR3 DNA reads TGTGCCAGCAGTGAACCGGGACAGGGCTACGAGCAGTACTTC.

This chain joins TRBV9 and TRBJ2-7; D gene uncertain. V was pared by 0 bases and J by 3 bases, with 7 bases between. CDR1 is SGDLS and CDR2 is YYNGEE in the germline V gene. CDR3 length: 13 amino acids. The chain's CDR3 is CASSVESSYEQYF. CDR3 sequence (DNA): TGTGCCAGCAGCGTAGAGTCTAGCTACGAGCAGTACTTC.

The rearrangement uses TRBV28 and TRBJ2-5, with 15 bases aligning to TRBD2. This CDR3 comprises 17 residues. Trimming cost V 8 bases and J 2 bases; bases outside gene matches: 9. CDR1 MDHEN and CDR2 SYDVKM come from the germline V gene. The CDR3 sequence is CASGTGTSGRPQETQYF. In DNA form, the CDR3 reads TGTGCCAGCGGGACCGGGACTAGCGGGAGGCCTCAAGAGACCCAGTACTTC. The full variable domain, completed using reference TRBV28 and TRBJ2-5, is DVKVTQSSRYLVKRTGEKVFLECVQDMDHENMFWYRQDPGLGLRLIYFSYDVKMKEKGDIPEGYSVSREKKERFSLILESASTNQTSMYLCASGTGTSGRPQETQYFGPGTRLLVL.

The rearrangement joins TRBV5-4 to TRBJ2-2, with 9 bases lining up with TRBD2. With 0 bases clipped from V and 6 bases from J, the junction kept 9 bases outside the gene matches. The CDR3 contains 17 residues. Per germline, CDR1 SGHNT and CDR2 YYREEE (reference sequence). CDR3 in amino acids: CASSLVPGGGAAGELFF. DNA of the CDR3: TGTGCCAGCAGCTTGGTTCCGGGCGGGGGGGCCGCCGGGGAGCTGTTTTTT.